Below, 26 T cell receptor beta chains from the same sample are listed, as sequenced in a study of cytomegalovirus exposure and HLA in healthy donors. A multiplex PCR was run with 60 Vbeta primers and 13 Jbeta primers. Sequenced by immunoSEQ multiplex PCR; TCRdb stores in-frame clones only, minus some. This table holds approximately 190,000 clones, more than 65% found once. The sequenced sample was PBMCs. The receptor source for this set is a man aged 50-59 years in good health and CMV-seronegative.

This rearrangement joins TRBV7-2 to TRBJ2-1; possible D gene TRBD2, 5 bases. The CDR3 runs to 16 residues. CDR1 is SGHTA, CDR2 FQGNSA, per germline. The germline V and J ends were trimmed by 1 base and 7 bases, with 17 bases remaining between them. CDR3 region: CASSLGVATPRNEQFF. CDR3 in DNA: TGTGCCAGCAGCTTAGGAGTAGCGACTCCACGGAATGAGCAGTTCTTC.

V and J are TRBV16 and TRBJ2-6, with unresolved D. This CDR3 comprises 15 residues. V shed 1 base and J shed 0 bases, with 4 bases lying between them. Germline V gives CDR1 KGHSY, CDR2 FQNENV. The CDR3 nucleotides read TGTGCCAGCAGCCAATTTAGCTCTGGGGCCAACGTCCTGACTTTC. Its translation: CASSQFSSGANVLTF. Full variable domain (missing parts from reference TRBV16 and TRBJ2-6): GEEVAQTPKHLVRGEGQKAKLYCAPIKGHSYVFWYQQVLKNEFKFLISFQNENVFDETGMPKERFSAKCLPNSPCSLEIQATKLEDSAVYFCASSQFSSGANVLTFGAGSRLTVL.

This rearrangement joins TRBV7-2 to TRBJ2-7; a possible D gene is TRBD2 (6 bases). There are 16 residues in the CDR3. The V end was cut by 1 base, the J end by 2 bases, with 15 bases between. Germline assignment: CDR1 SGHTA and CDR2 FQGNSA. CDR3 sequence reads: CASSLVSLGLTYEQYF. As DNA, the CDR3 is TGTGCCAGCAGCTTAGTGAGTCTGGGACTGACCTACGAGCAGTACTTC.

The chain is built from TRBV7-9 and TRBJ1-3; TRBD1 matches 7 bases. The CDR3 is 17 residues long. CDR1 and CDR2 (germline): SEHNR, FQNEAQ (reference sequence). J gave up 0 bases and V 2 bases, and 7 bases lay outside the gene matches. The CDR3 region is CASSLRTGLISGNTIYF. The CDR3 nucleotides read TGTGCCAGCAGCTTAAGGACAGGACTTATCTCTGGAAACACCATATATTTT. Based on the CDR3 plus reference TRBV7-9 and TRBJ1-3, the full variable domain is DTGVSQNPRHKITKRGQNVTFRCDPISEHNRLYWYRQTLGQGPEFLTYFQNEAQLEKSRLLSDRFSAERPKGSFSTLEIQRTEQGDSAMYLCASSLRTGLISGNTIYFGEGSWLTVV.

The rearrangement uses TRBV19 and TRBJ1-5; D unclear. V lost 2 bases and J 5 bases, leaving 13 bases between the germline ends. This CDR3 has 15 amino acids. Germline values: CDR1 LNHDA, CDR2 SQIVND (reference sequence). The CDR3 reads CASSIKSGRYQPQHF. DNA for the CDR3: TGTGCCAGTAGTATAAAAAGCGGCCGCTATCAGCCCCAGCATTTT.

This clone was counted once. The chain employs TRBV15 and TRBJ2-7, with 8 nucleotides matching TRBD1. Germline CDR1 LNHNV, CDR2 YYDKDF (reference sequence). The J segment lost 4 bases and the V segment lost 5 bases, leaving 7 bases of the junction unmatched. The CDR3 extends over 14 amino acids. The CDR3 DNA reads as TGTGCCACCAGCCCAGGGGGCGTCCCTTACGAGCAGTACTTC. Protein sequence: CATSPGGVPYEQYF.

The V call is TRBV15, the J call TRBJ1-5; D may be TRBD1 (5 bases). The CDR3 extends over 14 amino acids. The V end lost 1 base, the J end lost 6 bases, and 10 bases lay between the germline ends. The germline V gene has CDR1 LNHNV and CDR2 YYDKDF (reference sequence). CDR3 amino acids: CATSRARDGQPQHF. The CDR3 DNA follows: TGTGCCACCAGCAGAGCCAGGGATGGTCAGCCCCAGCATTTT. Complete variable domain (other parts from reference TRBV15 and TRBJ1-5): DAMVIQNPRYQVTQFGKPVTLSCSQTLNHNVMYWYQQKSSQAPKLLFHYYDKDFNNEADTPDNFQSRRPNTSFCFLDIRSPGLGDTAMYLCATSRARDGQPQHFGDGTRLSIL.

This clone appeared a single time. The V call is TRBV5-6, the J call TRBJ2-1, with D possibly TRBD1 on 5 matching bases. This CDR3 comprises 19 residues. The ends were cut back, 2 bases at V and 4 bases at J, with 25 bases in the middle. CDR1 and CDR2 (germline): SGHDT, YYEEEE. The CDR3 loop is CASSFESSPGNAPYNEQFF. As DNA, the CDR3 is TGTGCCAGCAGCTTCGAGTCGTCCCCAGGGAACGCTCCATACAATGAGCAGTTCTTC. The full variable domain, rest sourced from reference TRBV5-6 and TRBJ2-1, is DAGVTQSPTHLIKTRGQQVTLRCSPKSGHDTVSWYQQALGQGPQFIFQYYEEEERQRGNFPDRFSGHQFPNYSSELNVNALLLGDSALYLCASSFESSPGNAPYNEQFFGPGTRLTVL.

This clone is a singleton in its sample. As DNA, the CDR3 is TGTGCCAGCTCAACTCTAGCGGGGGGGCCCCAAGAGACCCAGTACTTC. It translates to CASSTLAGGPQETQYF. The genes are TRBV18 and TRBJ2-5, with TRBD2 matching 12 bases. Per the germline V gene, CDR1 is KGHSH and CDR2 is LQKENI. The CDR3 contains 16 residues. V trimming: 5 bases; J trimming: 1 base; junction bases outside the gene matches: 5.

In its sample, this clone was seen once. The chain joins TRBV6-7 to TRBJ2-7; D perhaps matches TRBD1 (6 bases). TRBV6-7 is noted as an ORF with a role that remains uncertain. The CDR3 loop spans 14 amino acids. V gave up 0 bases and J gave up 3 bases, with 9 bases separating them. DNA of the CDR3: TGTGCCAGCAGTTACTCGATAGGGGGCTACGAGCAGTACTTC. Translating gives CASSYSIGGYEQYF.

A remark on this clone: Compared with germline, one end of the junction differs, possibly owing to a read error. The chain couples TRBV7-9 to TRBJ1-6; no clear D. CDR3 size: 17 residues. CDR1 is SEHNR, CDR2 FQNEAQ, per germline (reference sequence). CDR3 in DNA: TGTTCCAGCAGCTCCCGGGATTTAAGCTCCTATAATTCACCCCTCCACTTT. Protein product: CSSSSRDLSSYNSPLHF.

V gene TRBV5-5 combines with J gene TRBJ1-2; weak D call: TRBD1 (5 bases). Germline assignment: CDR1 SGHKS and CDR2 YYEKEE (reference sequence). CDR3 length equals 14 residues. Trimming removed 4 bases from V and 5 bases from J, with 15 bases in between. CDR3: CASSQMGGPYGYTF. The CDR3 bases are TGTGCCAGCAGCCAAATGGGGGGACCGTATGGCTACACCTTC.

The chain carries TRBV4-3 and TRBJ1-4, with 9 bases identical to TRBD1. CDR1 is LGHNA and CDR2 is YSLEER in the germline V gene. The CDR3 extends over 15 amino acids. V lost 1 base to trimming and J lost 5 bases; unmatched junction nucleotides: 2. This chain's CDR3 is CASSQAGTGNEKLFF. CDR3 nucleotides: TGCGCCAGCAGCCAAGCGGGGACAGGGAATGAAAAACTGTTTTTT.

This clone was seen a few times. The chain joins TRBV25-1 to TRBJ1-1; 9 bases align to TRBD1. Germline CDR1 MGHDK, CDR2 SYGVNS. This CDR3 is built from 15 residues. With V trimmed by 1 base and J by 6 bases, 6 bases remained unmatched. The CDR3 DNA reads TGTGCCAGCAGTGAATCGACAGGGGGTAAGGCTGAAGCTTTCTTT. As protein: CASSESTGGKAEAFF.

The J gene is TRBJ2-5, the V gene TRBV6-5; 7 bases are shared with TRBD2. CDR1 and CDR2 from the germline V gene are MNHEY and SVGAGI. V lost 5 bases and J lost 0; bases outside the gene matches: 6. The CDR3 runs 15 residues. The CDR3 is CASSLNAGDQETQYF. In DNA form, the CDR3 reads TGTGCCAGCAGTCTAAATGCGGGGGACCAAGAGACCCAGTACTTC.

V usage is TRBV7-2 and J usage is TRBJ1-5, with D uncertain. The CDR3 has 13 amino acids. CDR1 SGHTA and CDR2 FQGNSA come from the germline V gene. Trimming stripped 5 bases from V and 4 bases from J, with 9 bases between. The CDR3 coding sequence is TGTGCCAGCAGCCCCGGGGTTAATCAGCCCCAGCATTTT. Encoded protein: CASSPGVNQPQHF.

This clone was detected a few times. V is TRBV4-2 and J is TRBJ2-4, with 12 bases lining up with TRBD2. CDR1 is LGHNA, CDR2 YNFKEQ, per germline. The V segment lost 1 base and the J segment 0 bases; nucleotides outside the gene matches: 4. CDR3 size: 18 residues. Here the CDR3 reads CASSQAASGGVAKNIQYF. The CDR3 DNA follows: TGTGCCAGCAGCCAAGCCGCTAGCGGGGGGGTAGCCAAAAACATTCAGTACTTC.

This chain uses TRBV10-3 with TRBJ1-1; maybe TRBD1 (5 bases). Trimming removed 10 bases at V and 6 bases at J, with 15 bases between. Per germline, CDR1 ENHRY and CDR2 SYGVKD. The CDR3 is 12 residues long. The chain's CDR3 is CATVGGDAEAFF. CDR3 nucleotides: TGTGCCACCGTGGGAGGGGACGCTGAAGCTTTCTTT.

This chain links TRBV9 with TRBJ2-1; possibly TRBD2 for D (6 bases). CDR3 size: 15 residues. Trimming removed 0 bases at V and 3 bases at J, with 10 bases between. Per the germline V gene, CDR1 is SGDLS and CDR2 is YYNGEE. The CDR3 loop is CASSVGLAFYNEQFF. The CDR3 nucleotides are TGTGCCAGCAGCGTAGGGCTAGCGTTCTACAATGAGCAGTTCTTC.

J is TRBJ1-1 and V is TRBV18; 10 nucleotides align to TRBD1. The CDR3 has 13 amino acids. Germline V gene lookup returns CDR1 KGHSH and CDR2 LQKENI. The V gene end was trimmed by 6 bases and the J gene end by 8 bases; junction bases not matched to a gene: 6. The CDR3 sequence: CASSSGQGLEAFF. The CDR3 DNA sequence: TGTGCCAGCTCCTCGGGACAGGGGTTAGAAGCTTTCTTT.

This sequence joins TRBV7-2 and TRBJ1-1; a weak D match, TRBD1 (6 bases). Germline assignment: CDR1 SGHTA and CDR2 FQGNSA. This CDR3 comprises 14 residues. Trimming took off 0 bases at V and 4 bases at J, with 9 bases between the two ends. In DNA, the CDR3 is TGTGCCAGCAGCTTAGCGGGGGCAGGCACTGAAGCTTTCTTT. It is translated as CASSLAGAGTEAFF.

The V and J genes are TRBV6-4 and TRBJ2-3, with a weak D call TRBD2 (5 bases). The CDR3 has 13 residues. The germline V and J ends were trimmed by 8 bases and 4 bases, with 13 bases remaining between them. Germline V CDR1 and CDR2: MRHNA, SNTAGT. DNA of the CDR3: TGTGCCAGCCGTCCGGGAATAGCAGATACGCAGTATTTT. It is translated as CASRPGIADTQYF.

V gene TRBV18 combines with J gene TRBJ2-7, with a possible D match to TRBD1 (6 bases). V dropped 3 bases and J dropped 5 bases, with 17 bases sitting between them. Germline values: CDR1 KGHSH, CDR2 LQKENI. CDR3 length: 15 amino acids. The CDR3 sequence: CASSPGAGEGHEQYF. CDR3 DNA sequence: TGTGCCAGCTCACCCGGGGCAGGGGAAGGCCACGAGCAGTACTTC.

This chain joins TRBV27 and TRBJ1-6, with TRBD1 matching 8 bases. The V gene end was trimmed by 5 bases and the J gene end by 0 bases; junction bases not matched to a gene: 6. CDR3 length: 17 residues. Germline V CDR1 and CDR2: MNHEY, SMNVEV (reference sequence). The CDR3 region has the DNA TGTGCCAGCAGTCCCCGGGACAGGAGCTCCTATAATTCACCCCTCCACTTT. Residues: CASSPRDRSSYNSPLHF.

This rearrangement joins TRBV2 to TRBJ2-7, with D perhaps matching TRBD1 (6 bases). Trimming took off 6 bases at V and 0 bases at J, with 24 bases between the two ends. Germline values: CDR1 SNHLY, CDR2 FYNNEI. This CDR3 is built from 18 residues. The CDR3, as DNA: TGTGCCAGCAGACTCCTGACAGGCCCCCAAACGAGCTCCTACGAGCAGTACTTC. Amino acids: CASRLLTGPQTSSYEQYF.

This clone appeared a few times. The CDR3 DNA reads TGCGCCAGCAGCCAAGATGGTTGGACAAGGACTGAAGCTTTCTTT. This gives the protein CASSQDGWTRTEAFF. The chain has TRBV4-3 and TRBJ1-1, with D possibly matching TRBD1 (5 bases). V shed 0 bases and J shed 5 bases, with 13 bases lying between them. Per germline, CDR1 LGHNA and CDR2 YSLEER. This CDR3 has 15 amino acids.